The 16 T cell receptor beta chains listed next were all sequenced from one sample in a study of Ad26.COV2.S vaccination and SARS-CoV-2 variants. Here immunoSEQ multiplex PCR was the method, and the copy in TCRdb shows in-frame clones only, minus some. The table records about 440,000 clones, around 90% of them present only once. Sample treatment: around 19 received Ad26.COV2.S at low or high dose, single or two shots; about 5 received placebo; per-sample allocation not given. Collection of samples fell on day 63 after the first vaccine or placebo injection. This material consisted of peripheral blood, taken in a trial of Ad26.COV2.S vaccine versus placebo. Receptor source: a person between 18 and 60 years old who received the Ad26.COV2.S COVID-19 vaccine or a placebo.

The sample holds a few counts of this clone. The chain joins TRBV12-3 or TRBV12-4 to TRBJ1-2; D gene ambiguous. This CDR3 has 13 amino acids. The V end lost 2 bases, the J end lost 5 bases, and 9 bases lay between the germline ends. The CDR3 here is CASSLRSAYGYTF. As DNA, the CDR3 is TGTGCCAGCAGTTTAAGGTCAGCTTATGGCTACACCTTC.

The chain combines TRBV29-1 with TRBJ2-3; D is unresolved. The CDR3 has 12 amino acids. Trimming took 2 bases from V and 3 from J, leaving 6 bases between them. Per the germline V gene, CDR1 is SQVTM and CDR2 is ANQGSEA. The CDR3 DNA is TGCAGCGTTGAACCAGAGACAGATACGCAGTATTTT. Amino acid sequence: CSVEPETDTQYF.

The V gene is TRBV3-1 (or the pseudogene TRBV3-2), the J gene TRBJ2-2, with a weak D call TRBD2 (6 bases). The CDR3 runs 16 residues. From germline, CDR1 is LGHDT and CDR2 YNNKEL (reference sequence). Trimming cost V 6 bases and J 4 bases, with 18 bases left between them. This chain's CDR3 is CASSRISGLGTGELFF. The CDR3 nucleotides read TGTGCCAGCAGTCGAATTAGCGGTTTGGGCACCGGGGAGCTGTTTTTT.

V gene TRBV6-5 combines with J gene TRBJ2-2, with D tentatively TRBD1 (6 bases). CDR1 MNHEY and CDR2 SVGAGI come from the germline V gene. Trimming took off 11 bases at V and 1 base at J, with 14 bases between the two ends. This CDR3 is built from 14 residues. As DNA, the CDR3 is TGTGCCGTCAAACTGGGACAGAACACCGGGGAGCTGTTTTTT. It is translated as CAVKLGQNTGELFF.

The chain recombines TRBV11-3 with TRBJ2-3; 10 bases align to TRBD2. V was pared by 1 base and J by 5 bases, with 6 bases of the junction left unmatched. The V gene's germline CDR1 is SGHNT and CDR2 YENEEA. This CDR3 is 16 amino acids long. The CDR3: CASSLGAGGPRDTQYF. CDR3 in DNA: TGTGCCAGCAGCTTAGGAGCGGGAGGGCCTAGAGATACGCAGTATTTT.

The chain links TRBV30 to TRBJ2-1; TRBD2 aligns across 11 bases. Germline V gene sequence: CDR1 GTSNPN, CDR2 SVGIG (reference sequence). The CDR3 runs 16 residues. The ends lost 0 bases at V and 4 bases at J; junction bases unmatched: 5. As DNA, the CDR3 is TGTGCCTGGAGTGTACGGGGGACTAGCGGATACAATGAGCAGTTCTTC. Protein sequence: CAWSVRGTSGYNEQFF.

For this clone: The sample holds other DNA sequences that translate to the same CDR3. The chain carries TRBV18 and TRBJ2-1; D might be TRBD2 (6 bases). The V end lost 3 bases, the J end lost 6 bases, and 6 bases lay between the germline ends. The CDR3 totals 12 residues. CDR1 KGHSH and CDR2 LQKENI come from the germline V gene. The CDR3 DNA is TGTGCCAGCTCACCGGGGGGCAATGAGCAGTTCTTC. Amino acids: CASSPGGNEQFF.

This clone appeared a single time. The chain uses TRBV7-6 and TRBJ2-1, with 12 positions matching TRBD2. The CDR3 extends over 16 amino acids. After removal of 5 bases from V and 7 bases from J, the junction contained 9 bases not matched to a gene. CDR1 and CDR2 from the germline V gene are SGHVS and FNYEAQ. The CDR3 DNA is TGTGCCAGCAGCCCCCCAGGACTAGCGGGATGGAATGAGCAGTTCTTC. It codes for CASSPPGLAGWNEQFF.

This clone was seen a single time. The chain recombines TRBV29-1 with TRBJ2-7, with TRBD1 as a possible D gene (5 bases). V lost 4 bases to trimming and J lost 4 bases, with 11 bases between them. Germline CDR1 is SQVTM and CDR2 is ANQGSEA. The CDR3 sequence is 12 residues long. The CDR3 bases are TGCAGCGTTGGTGGGAACAGGTACGAGCAGTACTTC. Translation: CSVGGNRYEQYF.

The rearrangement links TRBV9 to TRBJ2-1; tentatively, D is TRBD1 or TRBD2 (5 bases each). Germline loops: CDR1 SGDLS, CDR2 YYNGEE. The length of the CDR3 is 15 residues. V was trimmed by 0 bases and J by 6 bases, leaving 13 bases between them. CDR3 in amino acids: CASSVGGAGPNEQFF. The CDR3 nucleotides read TGTGCCAGCAGCGTAGGAGGGGCGGGTCCCAATGAGCAGTTCTTC.

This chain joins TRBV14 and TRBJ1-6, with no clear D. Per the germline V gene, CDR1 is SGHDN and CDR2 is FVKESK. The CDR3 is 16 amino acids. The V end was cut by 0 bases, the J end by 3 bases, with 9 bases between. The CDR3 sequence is CASSQDLTVYNSPLHF. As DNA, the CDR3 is TGTGCCAGCAGCCAAGATTTGACGGTCTATAATTCACCCCTCCACTTT.

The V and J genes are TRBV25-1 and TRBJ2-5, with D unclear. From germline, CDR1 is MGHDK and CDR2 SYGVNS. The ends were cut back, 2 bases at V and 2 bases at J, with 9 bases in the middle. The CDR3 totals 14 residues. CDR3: CASSEPNRQETQYF. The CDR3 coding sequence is TGTGCCAGCAGTGAACCAAACAGACAAGAGACCCAGTACTTC.

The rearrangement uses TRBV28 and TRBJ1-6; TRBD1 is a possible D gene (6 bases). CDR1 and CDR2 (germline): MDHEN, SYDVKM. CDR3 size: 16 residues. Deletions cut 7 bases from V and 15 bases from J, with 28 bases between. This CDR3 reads CASITSGGQFSGSLHF. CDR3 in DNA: TGTGCCAGCATTACATCAGGTGGACAGTTCTCAGGTAGCCTCCACTTT.

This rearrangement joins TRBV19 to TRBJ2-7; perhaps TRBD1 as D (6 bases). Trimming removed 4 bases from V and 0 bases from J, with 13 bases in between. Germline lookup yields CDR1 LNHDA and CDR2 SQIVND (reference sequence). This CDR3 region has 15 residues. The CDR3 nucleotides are TGTGCCAGTAGTAGCAGGGGCGGACTCTCCTACGAGCAGTACTTC. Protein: CASSSRGGLSYEQYF.

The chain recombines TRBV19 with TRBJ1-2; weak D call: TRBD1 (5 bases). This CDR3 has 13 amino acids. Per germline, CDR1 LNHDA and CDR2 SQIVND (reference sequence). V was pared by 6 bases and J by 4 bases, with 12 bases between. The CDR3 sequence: CASRPGTVYGYTF. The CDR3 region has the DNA TGTGCCAGTAGACCGGGGACGGTCTATGGCTACACCTTC. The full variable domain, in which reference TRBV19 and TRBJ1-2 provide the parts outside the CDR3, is DGGITQSPKYLFRKEGQNVTLSCEQNLNHDAMYWYRQDPGQGLRLIYYSQIVNDFQKGDIAEGYSVSREKKESFPLTVTSAQKNPTAFYLCASRPGTVYGYTFGSGTRLTVV.

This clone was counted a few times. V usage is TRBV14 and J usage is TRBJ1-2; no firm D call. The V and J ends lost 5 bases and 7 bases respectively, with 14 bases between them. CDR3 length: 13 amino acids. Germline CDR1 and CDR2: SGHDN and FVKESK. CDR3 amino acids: CASSSFLSAGYTF. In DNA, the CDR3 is TGTGCCAGCAGCTCCTTCCTCTCCGCTGGCTACACCTTC. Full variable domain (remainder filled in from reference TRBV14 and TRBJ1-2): EAGVTQFPSHSVIEKGQTVTLRCDPISGHDNLYWYRRVMGKEIKFLLHFVKESKQDESGMPNNRFLAERTGGTYSTLKVQPAELEDSGVYFCASSSFLSAGYTFGSGTRLTVV.